This TCR beta chain was recovered during a study of shared clonotypes between healthy human individuals (dated by TCRdb to 2018 to 2020). Study-level background: A couple of women and a few men aged 18 to 49 years were included in the cohort. Each donor's leukapheresis produced roughly between roughly 0.85 and 9.5 billion PBMCs. The study deeply sequenced blood TCR repertoires of about five healthy adults to estimate repertoire size and the extent of clonotype sharing between individuals. For each donor, CD4 naive and CD4 memory were each given three plates, CD8 naive was given two plates, and CD8 memory was given one plate. Libraries were prepared and TCR repertoires were sequenced by different laboratories using diverse techniques, in order to increase sequencing depth and limit assay-specific biases. What the study reported, not specific to this receptor: Rarefaction of sorted-subset datasets indicated incomplete sequencing despite the large sequencing depth. The genetic and exposure-history diversity represented was limited by the small number of donors. Based on pairwise subsampling, the degree of clonotype sharing among donors was expected to be affected by sequencing depth. Naive subsets generally had larger estimated clonotype richness than memory subsets. Around 5.4% of naive CD4, approximately 3.7% of naive CD8, roughly 2.4% of memory CD4, and less than 0.45% of memory CD8 clonotypes were shared across four donors. Higher generation probabilities were observed for clonotypes shared by all four sorted-subset donors than for non-shared clonotypes. Sampling was limited to blood, and TCR repertoires in tissue likely differ from TCR repertoires in blood.

Reading from cysteine to phenylalanine, the CDR3 counts 16 amino acids. Left in the record is the CDR3 DNA by itself, 48 bases read in frame from the first base. The germline V gene encodes CDR1 MNHNS and CDR2 SASEGT. V is cut by 3 bases and J by 4 bases, and the space between the germline ends is 18 bases. A note on this clone: Its specific antigen is unknown. There are no base qualities to consult, and no much larger clone falls within one base.

Using the deep immunoSEQ assay, multiplex PCR amplified TCR CDR3 regions from genomic DNA. Extracted genomic DNA from each cell subset was spread evenly across all wells of several immunoSEQ 96-well plates, with each plate serving as a replicate. For sorted subsets, roughly 200 ng of genomic DNA, equivalent to some 30,000 T cell genomes, went into each replicate PCR. Purified libraries were measured with a Qubit 3.0 fluorometer, size-checked on a Bioanalyzer 2100, and measured again with the KAPA Library Quantification kit. Each immunoSEQ 96-well plate was sequenced on its own single-read 150-cycle Illumina NextSeq 550 flow cell. In the paper's pipeline: Because the immunoSEQ output held only junctional sequences and lacked quality scores, the filtering could not match the filtering applied to full-length reads. Sequences were annotated with PyIR, a Python wrapper for IgBLAST v1.9, and V/J genes and CDR3 were assigned using IMGT germline references. Reads were filtered out if the reads had weak V/J assignments (E-value above 1e-6), no CDR3, stop codons, out-of-frame junctions, or ambiguous translated residues. A V3J clonotype was defined by an identical inferred V gene, J gene, and CDR3 amino acid sequence. Percentage overlap between repertoires was calculated by dividing the number of shared unique clonotypes by the size of the smaller repertoire. Richness of each repertoire was evaluated using RTK rarefaction, the Chao1 estimator, and Recon v2.1 estimates of unobserved clonotypes. Generation probabilities for all TCRbeta clonotypes obtained by the gDNA method from a handful of donors were computed using OLGA. Held by TCRdb, this immuneACCESS table contains in-frame sequences only and omits some clones. Under half of the omission traces to an unresolved V gene where checked; the cause of the rest is unknown. V, J and clone size were drawn from that table, and D and trimming were deduced from the DNA. Within this sample are roughly 2.1 million clones, with 93% of them counted one time only. In total, the top ten clones hold 1.5% to 2% of the sample.

CD8 naive samples were CD45RO-negative cells positively selected for CCR7, giving a CD45RA+CCR7+ population that excluded TemRA cells. Donors were healthy HIV-negative adults with no recently reported acute infections or vaccinations. All donors were Caucasian adults living in Nashville, Tennessee, USA. Blood was collected by leukapheresis, and PBMCs were isolated by Ficoll-Histopaque density gradient centrifugation and then cryopreserved in liquid nitrogen vapor phase. Purity and quantity of every magnetically sorted T cell population were checked by analytical flow cytometry. From each sorted fraction, genomic DNA was isolated and quantified by UV absorbance on a Nanodrop 2000c.

Rearrangement joined TRBV6-1 to TRBJ1-2, and perhaps TRBD1 as D gene, on 6 matching bases. The TCR comes from a man between 18 and 35 years old in good health. Some clones in this sample may be carry-over from other donors' samples. The sequenced sample consisted of naive CD8+ T cells from PBMCs. The sample's cell subset or site, from its label and the paper: CD45RA+CCR7+. The DNA sequence is given as TGTGCCAGCAGTGACCCATGGGGGGGCGGTGGCTATGGCTACACCTTC. It translates to CASSDPWGGGGYGYTF.